This TCR beta chain stems from a study of CD8+CD57+ T cells in acquired aplastic anemia (dated by TCRdb to between 2018 and 2020). Some background on the complete study: A mean of around 3.3 ug of DNA, ranging from roughly 0.18 to 30 ug, was extracted from sorted CD4+ and CD8+ cells. A CD8+CD57+ expansion meant a frequency higher than the mean frequency seen in healthy subjects. The paper as a whole reports these results and caveats: Although 25 to 30 CD8+ CDR3 sequences were shared by patients and controls, these sequences appeared highly expressed in patients and within the immunodominant clones of patients. Between patients and healthy controls, no significant difference in CD8+ Simpson's diversity was found (P=0.060).

Flow cytometry had shown CD8+CD57+ cell expansion in the patients selected for sequencing. Severe acquired aplastic anemia was diagnosed in all patients according to International Study of Aplastic Anemia and Agranulocytosis and Camitta criteria. At the time blood was sampled, none of the patients had received any therapy. TCR repertoires of sorted CD4+ and CD8+ blood T cells from severe aplastic anemia patients and healthy subjects were deep-sequenced in the study. Patients were enrolled under clinicaltrials.gov protocols 00001620, 01623167, 00001397, 00071045, 00081523 and 00961064 in the USA. Ficoll-Paque density gradient centrifugation was used to isolate peripheral blood mononuclear cells. Before DNA extraction, CD4+ and CD8+ T cells were sorted by FACS or by magnetic beads. Including cysteine and phenylalanine, the CDR3 has 13 amino acids. The entry retains the CDR3 DNA only, 39 bases that are in frame from base 1. Relative to germline, V is 6 bases shorter and J is 0 bases shorter, with 11 bases between their ends. Via the germline V gene (reference sequence), CDR1 is DFQATT and CDR2 SNEGSKA.

Genomic DNA was used as template for profiling of TCR beta VDJ combinations and CDR3 sequences. An Illumina HiSeq 2000 was used for TCR repertoire sequencing. In the authors' own workflow: TRBV/TRBJ rearrangement plots, CDR3 size and DJ length profiles, and Simpson's diversity index were used to assess repertoires. The most abundant DNA sequence in the deep sequencing data was defined as the immunodominant clone. CDR3 amino acid sequences were screened for sharing across subjects and compared with published repertoires and the VDJdb database. In TCRdb, the public reads were trimmed at Q25 with fastp and aligned with MiXCR, with productive beta chains retained. Each record represents a unique CDR3 protein, reported with the most common genes and DNA among its rows. TCRdb, not the original authors, processed these V and J calls. This sample holds over 150,000 distinct CDR3 sequences; roughly 48% were observed only once. The top ten hold 2.5% to 3.5% of the sample.

About this clonotype: It has no known antigen specificity. Per-nucleotide qualities are absent, and no much larger clonotype sits a single base away.

This sequence originates from a human donor with aplastic anemia. Sequenced sample: sorted CD4+, CD8+, or CD8+CD57+ T cells (not recorded which) from PBMCs. The chain links TRBV20-1 with TRBJ2-5; TRBD2 is a possible D gene, resting on 5 matching bases. DNA sequence: TGCAGTGCGGTCACGGGGTACCAAGAGACCCAGTACTTC. Translation gives CSAVTGYQETQYF.